These 10 T cell receptor beta chains were sequenced from one sample in a study of T cell changes during pregnancy in multiple sclerosis. Clones were sequenced by immunoSEQ multiplex PCR, and TCRdb holds only the in-frame ones, with some missing. The table lists 40,000 to 50,000 clones, 80% to 90% of them singletons. The specimen was CD4+ T cells from peripheral blood mononuclear cells, collected in the first trimester of pregnancy. Receptors originate from a female donor with multiple sclerosis, enrolled in a pregnancy study.

This chain joins TRBV7-9 and TRBJ2-5; weak D call: TRBD1 (6 bases). V was pared by 1 base and J by 2 bases, with 14 bases between. CDR3 length: 16 amino acids. CDR1 is SEHNR and CDR2 is FQNEAQ in the germline V gene (reference sequence). The CDR3 reads CASSLVHRASQETQYF. The CDR3, as DNA: TGTGCCAGCAGCTTAGTTCACAGGGCTTCACAAGAGACCCAGTACTTC.

V usage is TRBV5-6 and J usage is TRBJ1-3, with D tentatively TRBD1 (6 bases). The CDR3 extends over 14 amino acids. The V and J ends lost 4 bases and 2 bases respectively, with 10 bases between them. Germline V gene lookup returns CDR1 SGHDT and CDR2 YYEEEE. This CDR3 is CASSIQGTGNTIYF. The CDR3, as DNA: TGTGCCAGCAGCATACAGGGTACTGGAAACACCATATATTTT.

This chain links TRBV4-3 with TRBJ1-1; D is possibly TRBD1 (6 bases). CDR1 is LGHNA, CDR2 YSLEER, per germline. The length of the CDR3 is 15 residues. With 0 bases removed from V and 2 bases from J, the gap between germline ends came to 10 bases. CDR3 loop: CASSQEGRGNTEAFF. The CDR3 DNA reads TGCGCCAGCAGCCAAGAAGGCAGGGGCAACACTGAAGCTTTCTTT.

The chain employs TRBV14 and TRBJ2-5, with 10 bases identical to TRBD2. Germline V lookup: CDR1 SGHDN, CDR2 FVKESK. CDR3 length: 13 residues. With V trimmed by 4 bases and J by 5 bases, 1 base remained unmatched. CDR3 in amino acids: CASSLSGRETQYF. DNA of the CDR3: TGTGCCAGCAGCCTTAGCGGGAGGGAGACCCAGTACTTC. Complete variable domain (other parts from reference TRBV14 and TRBJ2-5): EAGVTQFPSHSVIEKGQTVTLRCDPISGHDNLYWYRRVMGKEIKFLLHFVKESKQDESGMPNNRFLAERTGGTYSTLKVQPAELEDSGVYFCASSLSGRETQYFGPGTRLLVL.

This chain connects TRBV11-3 to TRBJ2-5; possibly TRBD2 for D (6 bases). The germline V and J ends were trimmed by 2 bases and 1 base, with 14 bases remaining between them. CDR1 is SGHNT, CDR2 YENEEA, per germline. The CDR3 is 16 amino acids. The CDR3 protein is CASSLTVGGGQETQYF. DNA for the CDR3: TGTGCCAGCAGCTTAACCGTGGGAGGCGGCCAAGAGACCCAGTACTTC.

The V gene is TRBV30, the J gene TRBJ2-7; perhaps TRBD1 as D (5 bases). CDR1 is GTSNPN and CDR2 is SVGIG in the germline V gene (reference sequence). Trimming took 2 bases from V and 2 from J, leaving 16 bases between them. The CDR3 is made up of 15 amino acids. CDR3 bases: TGTGCCTGGAGTCCAGGGTACCGATACCCCTACGAGCAGTACTTC. It specifies CAWSPGYRYPYEQYF.

The rearrangement links TRBV11-2 to TRBJ2-7; 12 positions match TRBD1. The CDR3 runs 15 residues. Trimming took 3 bases from V and 2 from J; bases not matched to a gene: 2. CDR1 is SGHAT and CDR2 is FQNNGV in the germline V gene. The CDR3 loop is CASSLGQGAPYEQYF. As DNA, the CDR3 is TGTGCCAGCAGCTTGGGACAGGGGGCCCCCTACGAGCAGTACTTC.

The V gene is TRBV18, the J gene TRBJ2-1, with TRBD2 as a possible D gene (5 bases). Trimming cost V 5 bases and J 3 bases, with 11 bases left between them. Germline values: CDR1 KGHSH, CDR2 LQKENI. The CDR3 covers 14 residues. In nucleotides, the CDR3 is TGTGCCAGCTCAGCCGGGAATAGCTACAATGAGCAGTTCTTC. It specifies CASSAGNSYNEQFF.

CDR3 in DNA: TGTGCCAGCAGTGGGACAGACGCAACTAATGAAAAACTGTTTTTT. It specifies CASSGTDATNEKLFF. The J gene is TRBJ1-4, the V gene TRBV27, with TRBD1 matching over 7 bases. Germline lookup yields CDR1 MNHEY and CDR2 SMNVEV (reference sequence). The CDR3 spans 15 residues. V lost 5 bases and J lost 0; bases outside the gene matches: 3. Supplemented by reference TRBV27 and TRBJ1-4, the full variable domain reads EAQVTQNPRYLITVTGKKLTVTCSQNMNHEYMSWYRQDPGLGLRQIYYSMNVEVTDKGDVPEGYKVSRKEKRNFPLILESPSPNQTSLYFCASSGTDATNEKLFFGSGTQLSVL.

The gene calls are TRBV11-3 and TRBJ1-1; 9 bases agree with TRBD1. The germline gives CDR1 SGHNT, CDR2 YENEEA. The CDR3 consists of 13 residues. V trimming: 5 bases; J trimming: 7 bases; junction bases outside the gene matches: 5. This CDR3 is CASSVGDRVEAFF. The CDR3 bases are TGTGCCAGCAGCGTCGGGGACAGGGTTGAAGCTTTCTTT.